These 14 T cell receptor beta chains came from one sample sequenced in a study of cytomegalovirus exposure and HLA in healthy donors. Primers included in the PCR were 60 Vbeta and 13 Jbeta primers. Measured with immunoSEQ multiplex PCR; TCRdb has only the in-frame clones, and not every one. The sample lists 98,000 or so clones, roughly 80% occurring once. Sequences were obtained from PBMCs. All receptors derive from a man in his 60s in good health and CMV-seropositive.

The chain carries TRBV6-1 and TRBJ2-7; the D is unclear. The CDR3 consists of 14 residues. The ends were cut back, 5 bases at V and 6 bases at J, with 17 bases in the middle. The germline V gene encodes CDR1 MNHNS and CDR2 SASEGT. The CDR3 reads CASSSPQIAREQYF. The DNA for the CDR3 is TGTGCCAGCAGTTCCCCGCAAATCGCGCGCGAGCAGTACTTC.

This clone was observed once. The chain employs TRBV25-1 and TRBJ1-6; possibly TRBD1 for D (5 bases). Trimming pared 1 base from V and 14 bases from J, leaving 12 bases between. Germline V gene data show CDR1 as MGHDK and CDR2 as SYGVNS. This CDR3 is 13 amino acids long. CDR3 residues: CASSESGTQALHF. As DNA, the CDR3 is TGTGCCAGCAGTGAATCAGGGACTCAGGCCCTCCACTTT.

J is TRBJ1-2 and V is TRBV6-5, with 8 bases that match TRBD1. Trimming took 5 bases from V and 7 from J; bases not matched to a gene: 6. Germline CDR1 reads MNHEY; CDR2 reads SVGAGI. The CDR3 consists of 13 residues. This CDR3 reads CASSLTGERGYTF. As DNA, the CDR3 is TGTGCCAGCAGTCTGACAGGGGAGCGTGGCTACACCTTC.

This clone is a singleton in its sample. V gene TRBV4-1 combines with J gene TRBJ2-3, with 9 bases matching TRBD1. CDR3 length: 16 amino acids. V was clipped by 3 bases and J by 2 bases; unmatched bases: 6. From germline, CDR1 is MGHRA and CDR2 YSYEKL. The DNA of the CDR3 is TGCGCCAGCAGCCATCCCGGGACAGGGAACACAGATACGCAGTATTTT. The encoded protein is CASSHPGTGNTDTQYF.

The chain recombines TRBV9 with TRBJ1-2; the match to TRBD1 covers 8 bases. This CDR3 is 18 amino acids long. Germline loops: CDR1 SGDLS, CDR2 YYNGEE. The ends lost 0 bases at V and 1 base at J; junction bases unmatched: 11. The CDR3 DNA reads as TGTGCCAGCAGCGTAGTAGGTGGGGACAGGCCCTTTAACTATGGCTACACCTTC. Encoded protein: CASSVVGGDRPFNYGYTF.

This chain links TRBV20-1 with TRBJ2-5, with TRBD1 matching over 8 bases. From germline, CDR1 is DFQATT and CDR2 SNEGSKA (reference sequence). V lost 5 bases and J lost 6; bases outside the gene matches: 2. This CDR3 region has 11 residues. Here the CDR3 reads CSARQGQTQYF. In DNA form, the CDR3 reads TGCAGTGCTCGACAGGGGCAGACCCAGTACTTC.

Comment on this clone: Likely a read error: the CDR3 ends without its conserved phenylalanine or tryptophan. The DNA is omitted, as the CDR3 cannot be located on it reliably, and the CDR3 follows TCRdb's listing. The chain has TRBV7-2 and TRBJ2-7; the table's D call TRBD1 went unverified against the DNA. The CDR3 is 13 amino acids long, termini counted. The germline gives CDR1 SGHTA, CDR2 FQGNSA. CDR3 residues: CASSLVSGTGVFL.

The chain joins TRBV10-3 to TRBJ2-3; 8 nucleotides agree with TRBD2. Losses at the gene ends were 8 bases for V and 1 base for J; bases not matched to a gene: 2. The CDR3 contains 13 residues. Germline assignment: CDR1 ENHRY and CDR2 SYGVKD. CDR3 residues: CAIGLAGTDTQYF. The CDR3 coding sequence is TGTGCCATCGGACTAGCTGGCACAGATACGCAGTATTTT.

The genes are TRBV5-5 and TRBJ1-5; 9 positions match TRBD1. V shed 3 bases, J shed 4 bases, and the junction held 2 bases outside the gene matches. The CDR3 length is 14 residues. Germline V gene sequence: CDR1 SGHKS, CDR2 YYEKEE (reference sequence). The CDR3 nucleotides read TGTGCCAGCAGCTGGGACAGGGAAAATCAGCCCCAGCATTTT. Protein product: CASSWDRENQPQHF.

This clone was counted a few times. The chain is built from TRBV2 and TRBJ1-5; no clear D gene. The V and J ends lost 5 bases and 10 bases respectively, with 9 bases between them. This CDR3 is 11 amino acids long. Germline-derived CDR1 and CDR2 are SNHLY and FYNNEI. In DNA, the CDR3 is TGTGCCAGCAGTACTCGGGAACCCCAGCATTTT. Its translation is CASSTREPQHF.

This sequence joins TRBV19 and TRBJ2-2, with 7 bases that match TRBD1. CDR3 length: 14 amino acids. The V gene's germline CDR1 is LNHDA and CDR2 SQIVND (reference sequence). In nucleotides, the CDR3 is TGTGCGAAAGAGAAGGGGGCGCCAACCGGGGAGCTGTTTTTT. The encoded protein is CAKEKGAPTGELFF.

V and J are TRBV5-6 and TRBJ1-4; D gene uncertain. CDR1 and CDR2 (germline): SGHDT, YYEEEE. Trimming removed 0 bases at V and 0 bases at J, with 12 bases between. The CDR3 sequence is 17 residues long. As DNA, the CDR3 is TGTGCCAGCAGCTTGGTGGGCAAACCTTCAACTAATGAAAAACTGTTTTTT. Translating it yields CASSLVGKPSTNEKLFF.

The chain couples TRBV7-9 to TRBJ1-6; possible D gene TRBD1, 6 bases. CDR1 SEHNR and CDR2 FQNEAQ come from the germline V gene (reference sequence). Trimming took off 4 bases at V and 7 bases at J, with 17 bases between the two ends. The CDR3 contains 16 residues. The CDR3 DNA follows: TGTGCCAGCAGCTGGTCAACCCCCCAGGGGAATTCACCCCTCCACTTT. Translated, it gives CASSWSTPQGNSPLHF.

The V gene is TRBV7-9, the J gene TRBJ1-2, with 7 positions matching TRBD1. Germline assignment: CDR1 SEHNR and CDR2 FQNEAQ (reference sequence). The ends lost 3 bases at V and 5 bases at J; junction bases unmatched: 9. The CDR3 is made up of 15 amino acids. The CDR3 nucleotides are TGTGCCAGCAGCTTTAGGACACGACAGGGTTATGGCTACACCTTC. Its translation is CASSFRTRQGYGYTF.